These 17 T cell receptor beta chains came from one sample sequenced in a study of blood T cell repertoires in COVID-19. Measured with immunoSEQ multiplex PCR; TCRdb has only the in-frame clones, and not every one. This table holds just over 90,000 clones, roughly 80% found once. Sequences were obtained from peripheral blood. Receptors were obtained from a human donor in a cohort sampled during active COVID-19.

The rearrangement joins TRBV4-2 to TRBJ2-1; 7 bases agree with TRBD1. Germline assignment: CDR1 LGHNA and CDR2 YNFKEQ. The junction had 6 bases not matched to a gene; V was cut back by 4 bases and J by 0 bases. There are 16 residues in the CDR3. The CDR3 region has the DNA TGTGCCAGCAGCCCTATGGGACAGTTCTCCTACAATGAGCAGTTCTTC. Protein product: CASSPMGQFSYNEQFF.

The chain couples TRBV5-1 to TRBJ1-2; 9 nucleotides match TRBD1. Germline lookup yields CDR1 SGHRS and CDR2 YFSETQ. The CDR3 extends over 15 amino acids. V lost 2 bases and J lost 6; bases outside the gene matches: 8. CDR3 region: CASSLLDRGSDGYTF. CDR3 nucleotides: TGCGCCAGCAGCTTATTGGACAGGGGTAGCGATGGCTACACCTTC.

V gene TRBV6-6 combines with J gene TRBJ2-7, with 9 nucleotides matching TRBD2. With 2 bases clipped from V and 2 bases from J, the junction kept 1 base outside the gene matches. Germline V gene lookup returns CDR1 MNHNY and CDR2 SVGAGI (reference sequence). This CDR3 spans 14 amino acids. CDR3 region: CASSYGGRAYEQYF. The CDR3 DNA follows: TGTGCCAGCAGTTACGGCGGGAGGGCCTACGAGCAGTACTTC.

The genes are TRBV27 and TRBJ2-4, with TRBD2 identical over 7 bases. With V trimmed by 5 bases and J by 7 bases, 11 bases remained unmatched. CDR3 length: 15 residues. CDR1 and CDR2 (germline): MNHEY, SMNVEV (reference sequence). DNA of the CDR3: TGTGCCAGCAGTGGGGGGGGTGGGGACTCCAACATTCAGTACTTC. Protein: CASSGGGGDSNIQYF.

This clone was observed at least ten times. One end of the junction does not line up with germline, which may come from a read error. V and J are TRBV15 and TRBJ2-1; 9 bases line up with TRBD2. Germline-derived CDR1 and CDR2 are LNHNV and YYDKDF (reference sequence). This CDR3 has 17 residues. The DNA of the CDR3 is TGTGCCACCAGCCGAGATAGCGGGGGCCTGGCATTCGATGAGCAGTTCTTC. Amino acids: CATSRDSGGLAFDEQFF. Complete variable domain (other parts from reference TRBV15 and TRBJ2-1): DAMVIQNPRYQVTQFGKPVTLSCSQTLNHNVMYWYQQKSSQAPKLLFHYYDKDFNNEADTPDNFQSRRPNTSFCFLDIRSPGLGDTAMYLCATSRDSGGLAFDEQFFGPGTRLTVL.

The J gene is TRBJ2-1, the V gene TRBV6-6; tentative D call: TRBD2 (7 bases). The CDR3 length is 15 residues. Trimming removed 8 bases from V and 7 bases from J, with 21 bases in between. CDR1 MNHNY and CDR2 SVGAGI come from the germline V gene (reference sequence). DNA for the CDR3: TGTGCCAGCGGGTTCCTCGGGGGGCAGGGAAATGAGCAGTTCTTC. It specifies CASGFLGGQGNEQFF.

This sequence joins TRBV5-1 and TRBJ2-7; 9 bases are shared with TRBD1. The trim removed 7 bases at V and 2 bases at J, leaving 13 bases unmatched. Looked up from germline, CDR1 is SGHRS and CDR2 is YFSETQ. The CDR3 extends over 16 amino acids. CDR3 sequence reads: CASSRWGGQGTYEQYF. CDR3 bases: TGCGCCAGCTCCCGTTGGGGGGGACAGGGAACCTACGAGCAGTACTTC.

The chain combines TRBV10-3 with TRBJ2-7, with 9 bases matching TRBD2. With V trimmed by 5 bases and J by 4 bases, 6 bases remained unmatched. This CDR3 has 14 amino acids. Germline CDR1 ENHRY, CDR2 SYGVKD. CDR3 sequence (DNA): TGTGCCATCAGTATAGCGGGAGTGGGGTACGAGCAGTACTTC. It encodes CAISIAGVGYEQYF.

There are a few counts of this clone. The CDR3 region has the DNA TGCAGCGTCAGGTGGACAGAATCTAATGAAAAACTGTTTTTT. Protein: CSVRWTESNEKLFF. The V gene is TRBV29-1, the J gene TRBJ1-4; D is perhaps TRBD1 (6 bases). V was trimmed by 6 bases and J by 3 bases, leaving 14 bases between them. The CDR3 extends over 14 amino acids. Per germline, CDR1 SQVTM and CDR2 ANQGSEA.

The rearrangement uses TRBV4-1 and TRBJ1-2, with a tentative D call TRBD1 (6 bases). The germline V gene has CDR1 MGHRA and CDR2 YSYEKL. The V and J ends lost 3 bases and 6 bases respectively, with 11 bases between them. This CDR3 comprises 13 residues. CDR3 loop: CASSQTGQNGYTF. In DNA, the CDR3 is TGCGCCAGCAGCCAGACCGGACAGAATGGCTACACCTTC.

The rearrangement links TRBV15 to TRBJ2-3; 10 nucleotides align to TRBD1. Trimming removed 0 bases from V and 8 bases from J; junction bases left unmatched: 11. The CDR3 is 17 amino acids. Germline loops: CDR1 LNHNV, CDR2 YYDKDF (reference sequence). Here the CDR3 DNA reads TGTGCCACCAGCAGAGACGGGACAGGGGCAAGGGGAGGTACGCAGTATTTT. Translation: CATSRDGTGARGGTQYF.

This sequence joins TRBV5-1 and TRBJ2-3; 13 bases agree with TRBD2. Germline assignment: CDR1 SGHRS and CDR2 YFSETQ. Trimming took 5 bases from V and 5 from J; bases not matched to a gene: 5. The CDR3 sequence is 15 residues long. This CDR3 is CASSRGLAGVDTQYF. CDR3 DNA: TGCGCCAGCAGTCGTGGACTAGCGGGAGTAGATACGCAGTATTTT.

The chain couples TRBV5-6 to TRBJ1-1, with D tentatively TRBD1 (5 bases). Germline V gene data show CDR1 as SGHDT and CDR2 as YYEEEE. The CDR3 consists of 14 residues. The V and J ends lost 2 bases and 2 bases respectively, with 10 bases between them. DNA for the CDR3: TGTGCCAGCAGCTTTAGGGGCCCTAACACTGAAGCTTTCTTT. Protein sequence: CASSFRGPNTEAFF.

This clone was seen once. The genes are TRBV11-2 and TRBJ2-6; unclear D gene. Trimming stripped 5 bases from V and 0 bases from J, with 11 bases between. In germline, CDR1 is SGHAT, CDR2 FQNNGV. The CDR3 is made up of 16 amino acids. The CDR3 protein is CASSPTVNSGANVLTF. CDR3 DNA sequence: TGTGCCAGCAGCCCAACGGTTAACTCTGGGGCCAACGTCCTGACTTTC.

The gene calls are TRBV28 and TRBJ1-4; 8 bases align to TRBD1. Germline V gene lookup returns CDR1 MDHEN and CDR2 SYDVKM. The CDR3 is 15 residues long. With V trimmed by 6 bases and J by 7 bases, 10 bases remained unmatched. Written as DNA, the CDR3 is TGTGCCAGCAGCTCAATTCAGGGGGCGGGTGAAAAACTGTTTTTT. As protein: CASSSIQGAGEKLFF.

This clone was counted a few times. The CDR3 DNA follows: TGTGCCAGCAGCACCCAACCGGGACAGGGATTAAACACCATATATTTT. This encodes CASSTQPGQGLNTIYF. The V and J genes are TRBV9 and TRBJ1-3, with 9 nucleotides matching TRBD1. Germline V gives CDR1 SGDLS, CDR2 YYNGEE. J lost 6 bases, V lost 4 bases, and 11 bases had no gene match. This CDR3 region has 16 residues.

The V and J genes are TRBV19 and TRBJ1-1; 7 positions agree with TRBD1. Losses at the gene ends were 10 bases for V and 4 bases for J; bases not matched to a gene: 12. Germline V lookup: CDR1 LNHDA, CDR2 SQIVND (reference sequence). The CDR3 runs to 14 residues. DNA for the CDR3: TGTGCCACCGAGCCCGGGACAGTGAGCACTGAAGCTTTCTTT. This encodes CATEPGTVSTEAFF.